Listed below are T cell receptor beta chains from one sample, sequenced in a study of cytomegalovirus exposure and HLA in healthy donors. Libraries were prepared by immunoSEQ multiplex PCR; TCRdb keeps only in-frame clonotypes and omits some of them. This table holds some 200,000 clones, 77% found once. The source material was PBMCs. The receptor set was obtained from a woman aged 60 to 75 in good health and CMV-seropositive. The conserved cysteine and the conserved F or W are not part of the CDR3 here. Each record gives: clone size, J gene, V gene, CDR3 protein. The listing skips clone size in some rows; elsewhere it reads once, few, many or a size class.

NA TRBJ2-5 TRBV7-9 ASSQGLAGEETQY
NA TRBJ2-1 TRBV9 ASQKLTSGRWLFNNEQF
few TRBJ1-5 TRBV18 ASSLGTGGSQPQH
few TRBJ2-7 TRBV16 ASSPGPGLAGAYEQY
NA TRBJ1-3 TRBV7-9 SSSPQRQPWIGNTIY
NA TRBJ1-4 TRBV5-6 ASSRGQGNEKLF
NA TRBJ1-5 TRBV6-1 ASSVHNSNQPQH
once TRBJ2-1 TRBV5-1 ASSVLAGSDNEQF
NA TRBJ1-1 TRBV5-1 ASSTGTGSVEAF
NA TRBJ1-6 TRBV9 ASSDGEGGGSPLH
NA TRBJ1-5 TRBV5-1 ASPPSRRNQPQH
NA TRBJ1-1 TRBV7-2 ASSNRDRGGTEAF
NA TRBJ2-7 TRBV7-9 SSSLRGLGQY